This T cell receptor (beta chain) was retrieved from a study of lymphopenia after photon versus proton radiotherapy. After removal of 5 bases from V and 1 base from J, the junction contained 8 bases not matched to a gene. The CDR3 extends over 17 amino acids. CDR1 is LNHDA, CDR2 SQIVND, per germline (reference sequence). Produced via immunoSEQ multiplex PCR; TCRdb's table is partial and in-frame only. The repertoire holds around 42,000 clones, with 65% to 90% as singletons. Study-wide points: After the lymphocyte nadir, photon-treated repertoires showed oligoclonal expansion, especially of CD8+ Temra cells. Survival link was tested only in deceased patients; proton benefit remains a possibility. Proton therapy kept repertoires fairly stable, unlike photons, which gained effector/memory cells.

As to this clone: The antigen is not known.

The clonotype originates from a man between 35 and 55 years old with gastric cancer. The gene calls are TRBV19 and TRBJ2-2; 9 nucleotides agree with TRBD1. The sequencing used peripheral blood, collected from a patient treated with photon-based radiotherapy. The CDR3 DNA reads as TGTGCCAGTAGTCTCGCGACAGGGGGGATGAACACCGGGGAGCTGTTTTTT. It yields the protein CASSLATGGMNTGELFF.